The entry below gives a single T cell receptor (beta chain) sequence along with its context. Only in-frame clones appear in the TCRdb table, and some are missing; sequencing was by immunoSEQ multiplex PCR. The sample records about 48,000 clones, approximately 92% being singletons. The data were taken from a study of T cell changes during pregnancy in multiple sclerosis. This TCR came from a female donor in good health, enrolled as a control in a pregnancy study. The source material was CD4+ T cells from peripheral blood mononuclear cells, sampled in the second trimester of pregnancy.

Here the CDR3 reads CASSQDFSYQPQHF. CDR3 DNA sequence: TGTGCCAGCAGCCAGGATTTTTCTTATCAGCCCCAGCATTTT. The V gene is TRBV2, the J gene TRBJ1-5; D uncertain. This CDR3 is 14 amino acids long. The ends were cut back, 6 bases at V and 5 bases at J, with 14 bases in the middle. Germline CDR1 is SNHLY and CDR2 is FYNNEI.